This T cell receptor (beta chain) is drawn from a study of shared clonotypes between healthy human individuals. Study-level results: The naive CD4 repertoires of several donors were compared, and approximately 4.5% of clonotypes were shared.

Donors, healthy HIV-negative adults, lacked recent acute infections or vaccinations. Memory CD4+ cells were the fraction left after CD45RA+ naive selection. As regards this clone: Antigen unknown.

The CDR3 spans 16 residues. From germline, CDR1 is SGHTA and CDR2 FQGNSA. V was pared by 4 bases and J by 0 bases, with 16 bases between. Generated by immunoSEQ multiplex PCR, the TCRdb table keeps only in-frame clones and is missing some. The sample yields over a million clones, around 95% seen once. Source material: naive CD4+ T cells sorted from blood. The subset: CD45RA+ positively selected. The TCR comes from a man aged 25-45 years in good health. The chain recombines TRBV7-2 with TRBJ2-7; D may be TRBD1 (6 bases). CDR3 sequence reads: CASSSMLNRDSYEQYF. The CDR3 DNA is TGTGCCAGCAGCTCAATGCTAAACAGGGACTCCTACGAGCAGTACTTC.